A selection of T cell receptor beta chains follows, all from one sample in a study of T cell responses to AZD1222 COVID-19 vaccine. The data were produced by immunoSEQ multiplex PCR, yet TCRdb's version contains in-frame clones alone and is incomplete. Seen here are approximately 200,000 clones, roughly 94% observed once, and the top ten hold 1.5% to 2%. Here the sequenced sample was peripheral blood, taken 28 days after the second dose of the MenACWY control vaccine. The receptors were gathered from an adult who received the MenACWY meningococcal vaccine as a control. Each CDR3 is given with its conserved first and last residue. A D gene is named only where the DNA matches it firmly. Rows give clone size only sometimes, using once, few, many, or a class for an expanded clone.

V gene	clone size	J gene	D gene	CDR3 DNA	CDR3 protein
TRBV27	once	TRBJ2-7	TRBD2	TGTGCCAGCGGGCGGGGGACCGAAAACGAGCAGTACTTC	CASGRGTENEQYF
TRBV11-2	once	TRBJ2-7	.	TGTGCCAGCAGCTTAAGTGGACAGTCTACGCGGACGTGGTACTTC	CASSLSGQSTRTWYF
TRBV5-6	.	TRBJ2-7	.	TGTGCCAGCAGCCCGGGGCCCGCCTACGAGCAGTACTTC	CASSPGPAYEQYF
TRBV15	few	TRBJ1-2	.	TGTGCCACCAGCAGAGATGCGTCCGGGCCCCGCTATGGCTACACCTTC	CATSRDASGPRYGYTF
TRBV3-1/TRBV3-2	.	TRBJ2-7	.	TGTGCCAGCAGCCATGGGCGGGACGAGCAGTACTTC	CASSHGRDEQYF
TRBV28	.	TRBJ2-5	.	TGTGCCAGCAGTTGGTATCAGGGTTCGGGAGAGACCCAGTACTTC	CASSWYQGSGETQYF
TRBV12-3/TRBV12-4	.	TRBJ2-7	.	TGTGCCAGCAGTTTATACAGCTACTACGAGCAGTACTTC	CASSLYSYYEQYF
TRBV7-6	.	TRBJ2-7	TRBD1	TGTGCCAGCAGCTGGGACAGTTCGTACGAGCAGTACTTC	CASSWDSSYEQYF
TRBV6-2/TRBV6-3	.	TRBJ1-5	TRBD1	TGTGCCAGCAGTGGGCAGGGGGTGCCTAATCAGCCCCAGCATTTT	CASSGQGVPNQPQHF
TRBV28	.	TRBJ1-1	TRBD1	TGTGCCAGCAGTTTGTTAACAGGGGTTGCTTTCTTT	CASSLLTGVAFF
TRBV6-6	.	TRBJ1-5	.	TGTGCCAGCAGTTTGGACGGGGACGGGAGCAATCAGCCCCAGCATTTT	CASSLDGDGSNQPQHF
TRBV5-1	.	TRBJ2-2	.	TGCGCCAGCAGCTCGAAGCTAGAGACCGGGGAGCTGTTTTTT	CASSSKLETGELFF
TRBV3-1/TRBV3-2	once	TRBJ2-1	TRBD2	TGTGCCAGCAGCCATCCCGGGAGGGCCTCCAATGAGCAGTTCTTC	CASSHPGRASNEQFF
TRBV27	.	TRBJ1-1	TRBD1	TGTGCCAGCAGCTTGGGACAGTTCACTGAAGCTTTCTTT	CASSLGQFTEAFF
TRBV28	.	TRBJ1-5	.	TGTGCCAGCAGTTTATTGAGGGCCAATCAGCCCCAGCATTTT	CASSLLRANQPQHF
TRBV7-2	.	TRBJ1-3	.	TGTGCCAGCGGGCGACTCCTCTCTGGAAACACCATATATTTT	CASGRLLSGNTIYF
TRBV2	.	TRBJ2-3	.	TGTGCCAGCAGACTCACTAGCACAGATACGCAGTATTTT	CASRLTSTDTQYF